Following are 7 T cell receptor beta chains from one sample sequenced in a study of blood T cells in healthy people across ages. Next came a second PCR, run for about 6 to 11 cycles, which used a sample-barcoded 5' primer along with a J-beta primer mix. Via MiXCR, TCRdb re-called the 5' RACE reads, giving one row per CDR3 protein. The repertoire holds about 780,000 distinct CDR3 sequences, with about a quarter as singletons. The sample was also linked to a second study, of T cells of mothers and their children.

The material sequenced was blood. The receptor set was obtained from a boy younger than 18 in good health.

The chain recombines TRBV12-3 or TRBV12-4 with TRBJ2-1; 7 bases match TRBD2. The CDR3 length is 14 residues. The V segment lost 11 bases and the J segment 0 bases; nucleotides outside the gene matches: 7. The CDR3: CAAASGISYNEQFF. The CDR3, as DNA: TGTGCCGCAGCTAGCGGAATCTCCTACAATGAGCAGTTCTTC.

The CDR3 nucleotides read TGTGCCACCAGCAGAACAGACATGAACAGGGTAGCTTTCTTT. This translates into CATSRTDMNRVAFF. This chain links TRBV15 with TRBJ1-1; D is perhaps TRBD1 (6 bases). Germline V CDR1 and CDR2: LNHNV, YYDKDF (reference sequence). This CDR3 region has 14 residues. The V end lost 2 bases, the J end lost 10 bases, and 17 bases lay between the germline ends.

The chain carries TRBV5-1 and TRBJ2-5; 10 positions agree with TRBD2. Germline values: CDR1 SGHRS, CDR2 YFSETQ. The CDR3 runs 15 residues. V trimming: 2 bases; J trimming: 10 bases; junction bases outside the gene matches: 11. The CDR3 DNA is TGCGCCAGCAGCTTTACAGCGGGGGGGCCAAGTATCCAGTACTTC. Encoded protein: CASSFTAGGPSIQYF.

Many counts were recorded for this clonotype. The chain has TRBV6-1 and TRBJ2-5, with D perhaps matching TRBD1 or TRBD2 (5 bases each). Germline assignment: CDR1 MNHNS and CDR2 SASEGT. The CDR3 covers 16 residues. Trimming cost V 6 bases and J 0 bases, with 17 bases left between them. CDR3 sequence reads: CASSEYPGQNQETQYF. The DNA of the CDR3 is TGTGCCAGCAGCGAGTACCCGGGGCAGAACCAAGAGACCCAGTACTTC.

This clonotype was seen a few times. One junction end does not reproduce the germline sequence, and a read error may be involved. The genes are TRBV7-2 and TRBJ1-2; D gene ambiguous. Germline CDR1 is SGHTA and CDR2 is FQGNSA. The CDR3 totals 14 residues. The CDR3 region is CASSLSTALYGYTF. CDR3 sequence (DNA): TGTGCCAGTAGCTTAAGCACCGCACTTTATGGCTACACCTTC.

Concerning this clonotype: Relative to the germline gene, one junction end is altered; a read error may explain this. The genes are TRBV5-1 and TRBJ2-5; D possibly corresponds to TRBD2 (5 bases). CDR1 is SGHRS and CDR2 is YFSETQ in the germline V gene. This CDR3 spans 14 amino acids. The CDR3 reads CASSSGGNQETQYF. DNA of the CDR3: TGCGCCAGCAGTTCAGGAGGAAACCAGGAGACCCAGTACTTC.

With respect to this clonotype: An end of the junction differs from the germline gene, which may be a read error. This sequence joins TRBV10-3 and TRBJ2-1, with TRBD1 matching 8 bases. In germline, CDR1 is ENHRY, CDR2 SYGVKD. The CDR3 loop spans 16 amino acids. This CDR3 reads CATSGSVDREDNEQFF. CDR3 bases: TGTGCCACCAGTGGGTCTGTGGACAGGGAGGACAATGAGCAGTTCTTC.